The present TCR beta chain was sequenced within a study of blood T cell repertoires in COVID-19. Study information: Nucleic acid was either cDNA or gDNA, and it came from T cells, B-cell-depleted T cells, or PBMCs.

Original processing methods: From reference gene primer amplification, estimates of nucleated cell counts were derived. The table came from immunoSEQ multiplex PCR; TCRdb's copy has only in-frame clones and leaves some out. V and J calls and clone size are copied from that table; D and trimming were computed from the DNA. Of more than 250,000 clones in the sample, about 87% are singletons; the top ten hold roughly 8.6%. Sequenced input: peripheral blood. This TCR derives from a human donor in a cohort sampled during active COVID-19.

The CDR3, as DNA: TGTGCCAGCTCACCACCATCCAGGCCCTCCTACGAGCAGTACTTC. Amino acid sequence: CASSPPSRPSYEQYF. The chain employs TRBV18 and TRBJ2-7; D unclear. This CDR3 contains 15 residues. The V and J ends lost 0 bases and 0 bases respectively, with 9 bases between them. CDR1 KGHSH and CDR2 LQKENI come from the germline V gene.